The rows below give T cell receptor beta chains drawn from one sample of a study of T cell changes during pregnancy in multiple sclerosis. Assay: immunoSEQ multiplex PCR; the TCRdb copy retains only in-frame clones and omits some. The sample lists about 40,000 clones; approximately 88% were seen once. The specimen comprised CD4+ T cells from peripheral blood mononuclear cells, sampled before pregnancy. The receptors originated from a female donor with multiple sclerosis, enrolled in a pregnancy study. Each CDR3 is given with its conserved first and last residue. D genes are given only for firm matches. Where a row states a size, it is once, few, many or the class of an expanded clone; other rows omit it.

size,V,J,D,CDR3,DNA
-,TRBV27,TRBJ2-7,TRBD2,CASSSLAGGITYEQYF,TGTGCCAGCAGTTCTCTAGCGGGAGGGATTACCTACGAGCAGTACTTC
-,TRBV2,TRBJ1-1,-,CASNDGLGGTEAFF,TGTGCCAGCAATGACGGACTTGGCGGCACTGAAGCTTTCTTT
-,TRBV7-9,TRBJ2-7,TRBD2,CASSFSGSDEQYF,TGTGCCAGCAGCTTCAGCGGGAGTGACGAGCAGTACTTC
-,TRBV2,TRBJ1-2,-,CASRRLSAGYTF,TGTGCCAGCAGACGACTCTCGGCTGGCTACACCTTC
-,TRBV11-2,TRBJ2-4,-,CASSLVGGLNIQYF,TGTGCCAGCAGCTTAGTTGGAGGCTTAAACATTCAGTACTTC
-,TRBV7-3,TRBJ2-1,TRBD2,CASSPLAGGSYEQFF,TGTGCCAGCAGCCCCTTAGCGGGAGGTAGCTATGAGCAGTTCTTC
-,TRBV7-2,TRBJ1-2,-,CASSYSGEGYGYTF,TGTGCCAGCAGCTACTCAGGGGAAGGCTATGGCTACACCTTC
-,TRBV13,TRBJ2-3,-,CASSLEQGKTDTQYF,TGTGCCAGCAGCTTAGAGCAGGGGAAGACAGATACGCAGTATTTT
-,TRBV7-2,TRBJ2-5,TRBD2,CASSLVAGAGGETQYF,TGTGCCAGCAGCTTAGTCGCGGGAGCTGGGGGAGAGACCCAGTACTTC
once,TRBV7-6,TRBJ2-7,TRBD1,CASSHDRGYEQYF,TGTGCCAGCAGCCACGACAGGGGCTACGAGCAGTACTTC
-,TRBV7-9,TRBJ2-7,-,CASSPQDTTTRQYF,TGTGCCAGCAGCCCACAGGACACTACTACGAGGCAGTACTTC
-,TRBV4-2,TRBJ2-7,-,CASSQGVGDSYEQYF,TGTGCCAGCAGCCAAGGGGTAGGGGACTCCTACGAGCAGTACTTC
-,TRBV6-5,TRBJ2-1,TRBD1,CASRGQGVNEQFF,TGTGCCAGCAGGGGACAGGGGGTAAATGAGCAGTTCTTC
once,TRBV2,TRBJ2-7,-,CASAWTEGYEQYF,TGTGCCAGCGCGTGGACAGAGGGCTACGAGCAGTACTTC
-,TRBV19,TRBJ1-2,TRBD1,CASSIQGANYGYTF,TGTGCCAGTAGTATCCAGGGGGCGAACTATGGCTACACCTTC
-,TRBV28,TRBJ1-2,-,CASSLAVTYGYTF,TGTGCCAGCAGTTTAGCGGTGACCTATGGCTACACCTTC
-,TRBV6-5,TRBJ1-5,-,CASSYSRSNQPQHF,TGTGCCAGCAGTTACAGTAGAAGCAATCAGCCCCAGCATTTT
-,TRBV7-3,TRBJ2-5,TRBD2,CASSRLAGGVETQYF,TGTGCCAGCAGCAGACTAGCGGGAGGGGTGGAGACCCAGTACTTC
-,TRBV2,TRBJ2-1,-,CASSEARVGPGEFF,TGTGCCAGCAGTGAAGCGAGGGTCGGCCCAGGAGAGTTCTTC
-,TRBV28,TRBJ2-4,TRBD1,CASSTPTGGMYIQYF,TGTGCCAGCAGTACCCCGACAGGGGGCATGTACATTCAGTACTTC
once,TRBV7-9,TRBJ1-2,-,CASSDAGGYGYTF,TGTGCCAGCAGCGACGCCGGGGGCTATGGCTACACCTTC